What follows are 30 T cell receptor beta chains derived from one specimen sequenced in a study of cytomegalovirus exposure and HLA in healthy donors. The PCR made use of 60 Vbeta and 13 Jbeta primers. This table comes from immunoSEQ multiplex PCR, and its TCRdb copy is limited to in-frame clones, with some not included. The repertoire includes about 140,000 clones, 80% of them detected once, and around 5% sits in the top ten. Sequenced sample: PBMCs. These receptors originate from a male donor in good health and CMV-seronegative.

V and J are TRBV6-1 and TRBJ2-7; possible D gene TRBD2, 6 bases. In germline, CDR1 is MNHNS, CDR2 SASEGT. Trimming pared 2 bases from V and 6 bases from J, leaving 11 bases between. The CDR3 runs to 13 residues. The CDR3 DNA is TGTGCCAGCAGTGAAAATGGAGGGCGCGAGCAGTACTTC. Its protein is CASSENGGREQYF.

The gene calls are TRBV28 and TRBJ1-1; no clear D gene. The germline CDR1 and CDR2 sequences are MDHEN and SYDVKM. The CDR3 length is 12 residues. Trimming took 9 bases from V and 4 from J, leaving 12 bases between them. As DNA, the CDR3 is TGTGCCAGTCAGGTGGGGAGCACTGAAGCTTTCTTT. This encodes CASQVGSTEAFF.

The CDR3 reads CASSVRENTEAFF. CDR3 coding DNA: TGTGCCAGCAGCGTCAGGGAGAACACTGAAGCTTTCTTT. The chain links TRBV11-2 to TRBJ1-1, with D perhaps TRBD1 (5 bases). Trimming removed 5 bases from V and 1 base from J, with 8 bases in between. The CDR3 covers 13 residues. CDR1 is SGHAT and CDR2 is FQNNGV in the germline V gene.

This clone has just a few counts. The CDR3 sequence is CASSSGHYAEAFF. CDR3 bases: TGTGCCAGCAGCTCCGGACATTATGCTGAAGCTTTCTTT. This chain joins TRBV7-9 and TRBJ1-1, with TRBD1 as a possible D gene (5 bases). Germline V gene sequence: CDR1 SEHNR, CDR2 FQNEAQ (reference sequence). The CDR3 sequence is 13 residues long. V lost 4 bases and J 6 bases, leaving 12 bases between the germline ends.

The chain employs TRBV4-1 and TRBJ1-2; D remains ambiguous. CDR3 size: 13 residues. Germline-derived CDR1 and CDR2 are MGHRA and YSYEKL. V lost 0 bases and J 4 bases, leaving 6 bases between the germline ends. The CDR3 is CASSQDPSYGYTF. The CDR3 coding sequence is TGCGCCAGCAGCCAAGATCCCTCCTATGGCTACACCTTC.

J is TRBJ2-5 and V is TRBV13; TRBD1 aligns across 8 bases. The DNA end favors TRBJ2-7, so the J call may be wrong. From germline, CDR1 is PRHDT and CDR2 FYEKMQ (reference sequence). The CDR3 runs to 16 residues. CDR3 region: CASSLAQGAYTYEQYF. The CDR3 nucleotides read TGTGCCAGCAGCTTAGCGCAGGGGGCTTACACCTACGAGCAGTACTTC.

This chain connects TRBV7-8 to TRBJ2-3; 8 bases are shared with TRBD2. CDR3 size: 17 residues. Germline V gives CDR1 SGHVS, CDR2 FQNEAQ. After removal of 2 bases from V and 10 bases from J, the junction contained 17 bases not matched to a gene. The CDR3 loop is CASSLRGDGGAGQPQYF. DNA for the CDR3: TGTGCCAGCAGCTTAAGGGGGGACGGGGGGGCCGGACAACCGCAGTATTTT.

This chain uses TRBV7-9 with TRBJ2-5; 9 bases align to TRBD2. Per germline, CDR1 SEHNR and CDR2 FQNEAQ (reference sequence). CDR3 length: 15 amino acids. J was trimmed by 2 bases and V by 3 bases; bases with no gene match: 4. The CDR3 loop is CASSFGTSRQETQYF. For the CDR3, the DNA is TGTGCCAGCAGCTTCGGGACTAGCCGACAAGAGACCCAGTACTTC.

This chain uses TRBV6-1 with TRBJ1-6; the match to TRBD1 covers 7 bases. V shed 0 bases, J shed 9 bases, and the junction held 11 bases outside the gene matches. This CDR3 spans 17 amino acids. Germline values: CDR1 MNHNS, CDR2 SASEGT. CDR3: CASSEAFNRGRTSPLHF. Written as DNA, the CDR3 is TGTGCCAGCAGTGAAGCGTTCAACAGGGGAAGGACTTCACCCCTCCACTTT.

This clone was recorded a few times. The V call is TRBV7-9, the J call TRBJ1-1; 8 bases are shared with TRBD1. V lost 8 bases to trimming and J lost 0 bases; unmatched junction nucleotides: 14. The CDR3 has 17 amino acids. Germline V gene data show CDR1 as SEHNR and CDR2 as FQNEAQ (reference sequence). This chain's CDR3 is CASEPVRGQEMNTEAFF. Here the CDR3 DNA reads TGTGCCAGCGAGCCAGTCAGGGGACAGGAAATGAACACTGAAGCTTTCTTT. The full variable domain, with the rest looked up from reference TRBV7-9 and TRBJ1-1, is DTGVSQNPRHKITKRGQNVTFRCDPISEHNRLYWYRQTLGQGPEFLTYFQNEAQLEKSRLLSDRFSAERPKGSFSTLEIQRTEQGDSAMYLCASEPVRGQEMNTEAFFGQGTRLTVV.

This chain connects TRBV6-6 to TRBJ2-1; D ambiguous. Trimming left V 1 base short and J 12 bases short, with 7 bases between. This CDR3 is 11 amino acids long. Germline-derived CDR1 and CDR2 are MNHNY and SVGAGI (reference sequence). The CDR3 sequence is CASSYLVAQFF. The CDR3 DNA reads as TGTGCCAGCAGTTACTTAGTCGCGCAGTTCTTC.

The V call is TRBV5-4, the J call TRBJ1-5; possible D gene TRBD1, 5 bases. The length of the CDR3 is 16 residues. The ends were cut back, 0 bases at V and 0 bases at J, with 10 bases in the middle. The germline CDR1 and CDR2 sequences are SGHNT and YYREEE (reference sequence). This CDR3 is CASSLGGVNSNQPQHF. The CDR3, as DNA: TGTGCCAGCAGCTTGGGGGGGGTGAATAGCAATCAGCCCCAGCATTTT.

The chain links TRBV2 to TRBJ2-3; D perhaps matches TRBD2 (6 bases). The CDR3 runs 14 residues. Looked up from germline, CDR1 is SNHLY and CDR2 is FYNNEI. The V end was cut by 6 bases, the J end by 2 bases, with 12 bases between. This chain's CDR3 is CASRDPGDTDTQYF. The CDR3 DNA reads TGTGCCAGCAGAGATCCGGGGGACACAGATACGCAGTATTTT.

In this sample, this clone turned up once. The chain uses TRBV5-1 and TRBJ2-5, with 12 bases that match TRBD2. CDR3 size: 16 residues. Germline assignment: CDR1 SGHRS and CDR2 YFSETQ. The ends lost 4 bases at V and 3 bases at J; junction bases unmatched: 7. This CDR3 reads CASSAATSGGKETQYF. The CDR3 DNA is TGCGCCAGCAGCGCGGCGACTAGCGGGGGTAAAGAGACCCAGTACTTC.

The chain employs TRBV5-4 and TRBJ2-3, with D hard to call. Germline V lookup: CDR1 SGHNT, CDR2 YYREEE (reference sequence). The V and J ends lost 3 bases and 4 bases respectively, with 12 bases between them. This CDR3 has 14 amino acids. CDR3 in DNA: TGTGCCAGCAGCTATAATCCCGGTCCAGATACGCAGTATTTT. Protein: CASSYNPGPDTQYF.

This chain uses TRBV5-1 with TRBJ2-1, with TRBD2 identical over 13 bases. Germline V gives CDR1 SGHRS, CDR2 YFSETQ. V was pared by 4 bases and J by 8 bases, with 6 bases of the junction left unmatched. CDR3 length: 15 amino acids. CDR3 residues: CASSMTSGGSDEQFF. DNA for the CDR3: TGCGCCAGCAGCATGACTAGCGGGGGGAGCGATGAGCAGTTCTTC.

The V gene is TRBV4-1, the J gene TRBJ1-1, with 12 bases fitting TRBD1. CDR1 and CDR2 from the germline V gene are MGHRA and YSYEKL. The CDR3 consists of 17 residues. V trimming: 8 bases; J trimming: 1 base; junction bases outside the gene matches: 11. The CDR3 region is CASRRGDRGLTNTEAFF. For the CDR3, the DNA is TGCGCCAGCCGTCGGGGGGACAGGGGGCTCACGAACACTGAAGCTTTCTTT.

J is TRBJ1-1 and V is TRBV5-6; TRBD1 matches 9 bases. With V trimmed by 3 bases and J by 3 bases, 3 bases remained unmatched. CDR1 is SGHDT and CDR2 is YYEEEE in the germline V gene. The CDR3 covers 14 residues. For the CDR3, the DNA is TGTGCCAGCAGCTACTGGACAGGGGACACTGAAGCTTTCTTT. Its protein product is CASSYWTGDTEAFF.

V usage is TRBV7-9 and J usage is TRBJ1-5; tentatively, D is TRBD1 (6 bases). V was pared by 2 bases and J by 1 base, with 9 bases between. The V gene's germline CDR1 is SEHNR and CDR2 FQNEAQ (reference sequence). The CDR3 length is 15 residues. The CDR3 DNA reads TGTGCCAGCAGCTTATCAGGGGCGAGCAATCAGCCCCAGCATTTT. Protein product: CASSLSGASNQPQHF.

The sample holds one count of this clone. The chain carries TRBV5-1 and TRBJ2-5; TRBD2 aligns across 12 bases. Trimming at V came to 3 bases and at J to 4 bases, leaving 13 bases not matched to a gene. CDR3 length: 18 residues. Germline V lookup: CDR1 SGHRS, CDR2 YFSETQ. The CDR3 sequence is CASSWSSGGALGGETQYF. CDR3 coding DNA: TGCGCCAGCAGCTGGTCTAGCGGGGGGGCACTAGGAGGAGAGACCCAGTACTTC. The whole variable domain, remainder taken from reference TRBV5-1 and TRBJ2-5, is KAGVTQTPRYLIKTRGQQVTLSCSPISGHRSVSWYQQTPGQGLQFLFEYFSETQRNKGNFPGRFSGRQFSNSRSEMNVSTLELGDSALYLCASSWSSGGALGGETQYFGPGTRLLVL.

This clone was observed a handful of times. The V call is TRBV7-2, the J call TRBJ1-2; perhaps TRBD1 as D (5 bases). Per germline, CDR1 SGHTA and CDR2 FQGNSA. Trimming stripped 5 bases from V and 7 bases from J, with 14 bases between. CDR3 size: 13 residues. The CDR3 is CASSREWGSGYTF. The CDR3 region has the DNA TGTGCCAGCAGCCGGGAGTGGGGGTCTGGCTACACCTTC.

CDR3 region: CASRTGVELFF. The CDR3 nucleotides read TGCGCCAGTCGGACAGGGGTCGAACTGTTTTTT. The rearrangement links TRBV5-1 to TRBJ1-4; 9 bases line up with TRBD1. The CDR3 totals 11 residues. V was clipped by 8 bases and J by 12 bases; unmatched bases: 5. Germline V lookup: CDR1 SGHRS, CDR2 YFSETQ.

The genes are TRBV6-1 and TRBJ1-2, with D possibly being TRBD1 (6 bases). The CDR3 runs 15 residues. Germline CDR1 is MNHNS and CDR2 is SASEGT. The V gene lost 3 bases and the J gene lost 6 bases, with 17 bases spanning the gap. CDR3 region: CASSEHITGFDGYTF. DNA for the CDR3: TGTGCCAGCAGTGAGCATATAACAGGGTTTGATGGCTACACCTTC.

This clone has a handful of counts. This chain joins TRBV6-6 and TRBJ1-5; TRBD1 might be the D (5 bases). Germline CDR1 reads MNHNY; CDR2 reads SVGAGI (reference sequence). Trimming removed 4 bases from V and 3 bases from J, with 10 bases in between. This CDR3 is 14 amino acids long. The CDR3 protein is CASSSATDNQPQHF. In DNA, the CDR3 is TGTGCCAGCAGTTCGGCGACAGACAATCAGCCCCAGCATTTT.

The chain uses TRBV5-4 and TRBJ2-3; D is possibly TRBD2 (6 bases). The germline gives CDR1 SGHNT, CDR2 YYREEE (reference sequence). V lost 0 bases, J lost 1 base, and 9 bases lay in between. This CDR3 contains 15 residues. CDR3 protein: CASSLVGGGTDTQYF. The CDR3 DNA reads as TGTGCCAGCAGCTTGGTCGGGGGAGGCACAGATACGCAGTATTTT.

Regarding this clone: Other DNA sequences in the sample encode the same CDR3. J is TRBJ1-1 and V is TRBV9, with 8 bases aligning to TRBD1. Germline CDR1 is SGDLS and CDR2 is YYNGEE. The CDR3 has 13 amino acids. Trimming removed 3 bases from V and 4 bases from J; junction bases left unmatched: 2. As DNA, the CDR3 is TGTGCCAGCAGCGGAGACAGGGGCACTGAAGCTTTCTTT. It translates to CASSGDRGTEAFF.

The V and J genes are TRBV5-1 and TRBJ1-2, with 12 bases aligning to TRBD1. J gave up 4 bases and V 4 bases, and 5 bases lay outside the gene matches. CDR1 is SGHRS, CDR2 YFSETQ, per germline. The CDR3 covers 15 residues. For the CDR3, the DNA is TGCGCCAGCAGCCAAGGGACAGGGGGCGCCTATGGCTACACCTTC. Amino acids: CASSQGTGGAYGYTF.

The V gene is TRBV9, the J gene TRBJ1-3, with unresolved D. This CDR3 spans 15 amino acids. V gave up 3 bases and J gave up 0 bases, with 10 bases separating them. The V gene's germline CDR1 is SGDLS and CDR2 YYNGEE. The CDR3 here is CASSARLSSGNTIYF. CDR3 DNA sequence: TGTGCCAGCAGCGCCCGTCTAAGCTCTGGAAACACCATATATTTT.

The V call is TRBV6-5, the J call TRBJ1-2; TRBD1 agrees at 10 bases. Germline assignment: CDR1 MNHEY and CDR2 SVGAGI. J gave up 6 bases and V 5 bases, and 3 bases lay outside the gene matches. The CDR3 is 13 residues long. The CDR3: CASSNDRGHGYTF. DNA for the CDR3: TGTGCCAGCAGTAACGACAGGGGGCATGGCTACACCTTC.

This clone has a single count. This chain's CDR3 is CASSWGGASNQPQHF. The CDR3 DNA follows: TGTGCCAGTAGCTGGGGGGGGGCAAGCAATCAGCCCCAGCATTTT. The chain has TRBV19 and TRBJ1-5, with a possible D match to TRBD1 (6 bases). The V end lost 6 bases, the J end lost 1 base, and 13 bases lay between the germline ends. Germline V gene data show CDR1 as LNHDA and CDR2 as SQIVND (reference sequence). This CDR3 is 15 amino acids long.